Here is one T cell receptor (beta chain) with its context. What it binds is not known. This sample is drawn from a study of a mutant IDH1 vaccine in newly diagnosed glioma. On the study more broadly: Therapy received beforehand was radiotherapy, temozolomide, or both, with most patients given both. Findings and limits, study-wide: It was over 85% of patients that developed vaccine-induced immune responses.

CDR1 is SGHVS and CDR2 is FQNEAQ in the germline V gene. The CDR3 covers 16 residues. V gave up 5 bases and J gave up 6 bases, with 20 bases separating them. TCRdb keeps only in-frame clones here, not all; method: immunoSEQ multiplex PCR. The table records about 64,000 clones, about four fifths of them present only once. Described time point: week 11, during vaccination. The study gave 300 ug of mutant IDH1 20-mer peptide per vaccine dose, with topical imiquimod. This clonotype was sampled from a woman aged 45-65 years with glioma. V usage is TRBV7-8 and J usage is TRBJ1-5, with D unclear. The sample consisted of PBMCs, taken from a glioma patient whose treatment included an IDH1 peptide vaccine. The CDR3 DNA follows: TGTGCCAGCAGCGCCCGGGAAGGGAGCGGCGGTCAGCCCCAGCATTTT. It yields the protein CASSAREGSGGQPQHF. Full variable domain (outside the CDR3, taken from reference TRBV7-8 and TRBJ1-5): GAGVSQSPRYKVAKRGQDVALRCDPISGHVSLFWYQQALGQGPEFLTYFQNEAQLDKSGLPSDRFFAERPEGSVSTLKIQRTQQEDSAVYLCASSAREGSGGQPQHFGDGTRLSIL.